This T cell receptor beta chain was obtained from a study of beta chain features in type 1 diabetes. Across the whole study: No age, gender or cell yield differences were seen between patients and healthy donors.

Reverse transcription of all isolated RNA meant that expressed TCRB transcripts were sequenced. Sequencing used immunoSEQ multiplex PCR; TCRdb keeps in-frame clones, though not all of them. Of 70,000 to 90,000 clones listed, 25% to 35% were seen once; the top ten hold approximately 0.46%. V was cut by 0 bases and J by 0 bases, with 10 bases left in between. Germline-derived CDR1 and CDR2 are SGHNT and YYREEE (reference sequence). This CDR3 has 15 residues. This clone appeared a few times. The antigen is not known. The study, taken as a whole, reports: Relative to healthy donors, patients appeared to have naive, central memory and Treg TCRB repertoires that were more similar.

Material: stem cell memory CD4+ T cells from blood. The gene calls are TRBV5-4 and TRBJ2-7, with a possible D match to TRBD1 (5 bases). The origin of this receptor is a woman aged 18-29 years in good health. CDR3 nucleotides: TGTGCCAGCAGCTTGGCTGGGGCCCGCTCCTACGAGCAGTACTTC. This encodes CASSLAGARSYEQYF.